The present T cell receptor (beta chain) was sequenced within a study of T cells in Graves' hyperthyroidism and ophthalmopathy. Study results and limitations: The model anticipated ophthalmopathy a median approximately six months pre-onset. Blood held most thyroid clonotypes expanded above 0.001 frequency.

This clonotype was counted at least ten times. Its specificity is unknown. The V gene lost 8 bases and the J gene lost 2 bases, with 10 bases spanning the gap. There are 14 residues in the CDR3. Germline values: CDR1 MNHEY, CDR2 SVGAGI. Exclusion followed for patients with uncontrolled infection, other autoimmune disease, pregnancy or lactation. Together with thyroid ultrasound, orbital computed tomography, serum thyroxine and TRAb, clinical symptoms were used for diagnoses. TCR beta CDR3 regions were amplified from RNA transcripts. When the TCR CDR3 underwent first-round RT-PCR, the HTBI primer set was used. TCRdb independently ran MiXCR on the multiplex PCR reads; one entry per CDR3 protein. The sample consists of hundreds of thousands of distinct CDR3 sequences, about 45% of them appearing once.

Sequencing was carried out using peripheral blood or thyroid tissue (not recorded which). The chain carries TRBV6-5 and TRBJ2-6; D call uncertain. The TCR originated in an adult man with Graves' disease, either hyperthyroidism or ophthalmopathy (not recorded which). CDR3 region: CASQRATGANVLTF. The DNA for the CDR3 is TGTGCCAGCCAGAGAGCTACTGGGGCCAACGTCCTGACTTTC.